This is a list of T cell receptor beta chains from one sample in a study of blood T cell repertoires in COVID-19. Sequencing was performed with immunoSEQ multiplex PCR; in TCRdb, only in-frame clones are kept and a portion is missing. The sample has over 60,000 clones, roughly 82% seen once. The sequencing sample was made of peripheral blood. These TCRs come from a human donor in a cohort sampled during active COVID-19. The CDR3 runs from the conserved cysteine through the conserved F or W. The order of the fields is CDR3 DNA, CDR3 protein, J gene, D gene, clone size, V gene. A D gene is named only where the DNA matches it firmly. A row's size may be missing; if present it is once, few, many or a size class.

cdr3_nt: TGTGCCAGGGAATACGGTGAAAAACTGTTTTTT
cdr3_aa: CAREYGEKLFF
j_call: TRBJ1-4
d_call: NA
clone_size: NA
v_call: TRBV30

cdr3_nt: TGCGCCAGCAGCCAAGAAGCTTCGGGCGGGGGGCAGGGCTACACCTTC
cdr3_aa: CASSQEASGGGQGYTF
j_call: TRBJ1-2
d_call: NA
clone_size: NA
v_call: TRBV4-1

cdr3_nt: TGTGCCACGGAACAGGGGAACACTGAAGCTTTCTTT
cdr3_aa: CATEQGNTEAFF
j_call: TRBJ1-1
d_call: NA
clone_size: NA
v_call: TRBV2

cdr3_nt: TGTGCCACTCTAGGCCAGGGGGAGAACACCGGGGAGCTGTTTTTT
cdr3_aa: CATLGQGENTGELFF
j_call: TRBJ2-2
d_call: TRBD1
clone_size: NA
v_call: TRBV6-5

cdr3_nt: TGCAGCGTTGTGTTTTTGCAGGCTAATAGCAATCAGCCCCAGCATTTT
cdr3_aa: CSVVFLQANSNQPQHF
j_call: TRBJ1-5
d_call: NA
clone_size: NA
v_call: TRBV29-1

cdr3_nt: TGCGCCAGCAGCTTGGTAGCGGAGACCCAGTACTTC
cdr3_aa: CASSLVAETQYF
j_call: TRBJ2-5
d_call: NA
clone_size: NA
v_call: TRBV5-1

cdr3_nt: TGTGCCAGCAGTGATTCAGGACTTGGCTACACCTTC
cdr3_aa: CASSDSGLGYTF
j_call: TRBJ1-2
d_call: NA
clone_size: NA
v_call: TRBV6-1

cdr3_nt: TGTGCCTGGAGTTCGGGGACAGGGGATAATTCACCCCTCCACTTT
cdr3_aa: CAWSSGTGDNSPLHF
j_call: TRBJ1-6
d_call: TRBD1
clone_size: NA
v_call: TRBV30

cdr3_nt: TGTGCCTGGAGGGACCCGGGAGGCTACGAGCAGTACTTC
cdr3_aa: CAWRDPGGYEQYF
j_call: TRBJ2-7
d_call: TRBD2
clone_size: NA
v_call: TRBV30

cdr3_nt: TGCGCCAGCAGCTTGACGGGTTGGTACGAGCAGTACTTC
cdr3_aa: CASSLTGWYEQYF
j_call: TRBJ2-7
d_call: NA
clone_size: few
v_call: TRBV5-1

cdr3_nt: TGTGCCAGCAGCTTCCCACAGGGATATAATTCACCCCTCCACTTT
cdr3_aa: CASSFPQGYNSPLHF
j_call: TRBJ1-6
d_call: NA
clone_size: NA
v_call: TRBV7-2

cdr3_nt: TGTGCCAGCAGCCCGAAATGGGGGACTGAGCAGTACTTC
cdr3_aa: CASSPKWGTEQYF
j_call: TRBJ2-7
d_call: NA
clone_size: NA
v_call: TRBV7-3

cdr3_nt: TGTGCCAGCAGCCCCAAGCCGGGGACAGTTGCCTACGAGCAGTACTTC
cdr3_aa: CASSPKPGTVAYEQYF
j_call: TRBJ2-7
d_call: TRBD1
clone_size: NA
v_call: TRBV9

cdr3_nt: NA
cdr3_aa: CASSPDFRGTQYF
j_call: TRBJ2-5
d_call: NA
clone_size: NA
v_call: TRBV12-3/TRBV12-4

cdr3_nt: TGTGCCAGCAGCCAGGGTCCTAGTCAACGTCAAGAGACCCAGTACTTC
cdr3_aa: CASSQGPSQRQETQYF
j_call: TRBJ2-5
d_call: NA
clone_size: NA
v_call: TRBV3-1/TRBV3-2

cdr3_nt: TGTGCCAGCAGCCCTAGTCTCGGCAACACTGAAGCTTTCTTT
cdr3_aa: CASSPSLGNTEAFF
j_call: TRBJ1-1
d_call: NA
clone_size: NA
v_call: TRBV11-2

cdr3_nt: TGTGCCAGTAGTTTTAGACGGGACACCGGCCTGTACGAGCAGTACTTC
cdr3_aa: CASSFRRDTGLYEQYF
j_call: TRBJ2-7
d_call: NA
clone_size: NA
v_call: TRBV19

cdr3_nt: TGTGCCAGCAGCAATCCGGGGAGGACAGAGCAGTACTTC
cdr3_aa: CASSNPGRTEQYF
j_call: TRBJ2-7
d_call: NA
clone_size: NA
v_call: TRBV12-3/TRBV12-4

cdr3_nt: TGTGCCAGCAGCCCTGTCTCGGACAGGTTACAAGAGACCCAGTACTTC
cdr3_aa: CASSPVSDRLQETQYF
j_call: TRBJ2-5
d_call: TRBD1
clone_size: NA
v_call: TRBV5-4

cdr3_nt: TGCGCCAGCAGCCAAGATCTTATGGGGAGTATATCAGATACGCAGTATTTT
cdr3_aa: CASSQDLMGSISDTQYF
j_call: TRBJ2-3
d_call: NA
clone_size: NA
v_call: TRBV4-3

cdr3_nt: TGTGCCAGCAGAGAGGGACAGGGGAGGGATGAGCAGTTCTTC
cdr3_aa: CASREGQGRDEQFF
j_call: TRBJ2-1
d_call: TRBD1
clone_size: NA
v_call: TRBV6-5

cdr3_nt: TGCGCCAGCAGCCAAGGGACAGGGGGCTTGGGGTATGGCTACACCTTC
cdr3_aa: CASSQGTGGLGYGYTF
j_call: TRBJ1-2
d_call: TRBD1
clone_size: NA
v_call: TRBV4-3

cdr3_nt: TGTGCCGCCGGGGGGGCAGGGAGGGCATCCACTGAAGCTTTCTTT
cdr3_aa: CAAGGAGRASTEAFF
j_call: TRBJ1-1
d_call: NA
clone_size: few
v_call: TRBV10-3

cdr3_nt: TGTGCCAGCAGCTTGGACAGGGCAGGCTATGGCTACACCTTC
cdr3_aa: CASSLDRAGYGYTF
j_call: TRBJ1-2
d_call: NA
clone_size: NA
v_call: TRBV5-6

cdr3_nt: TGTGCCAGCAGCCCGGGACAGGGGGCTAACGACGAGCAGTACTTC
cdr3_aa: CASSPGQGANDEQYF
j_call: TRBJ2-7
d_call: TRBD1
clone_size: once
v_call: TRBV7-6

cdr3_nt: TGTGCCAGCAGTTTTGGCGGGGGGCTTGGAAATGAGCAGTTCTTC
cdr3_aa: CASSFGGGLGNEQFF
j_call: TRBJ2-1
d_call: TRBD2
clone_size: NA
v_call: TRBV27

cdr3_nt: TGTGCCAGCAGCTTGTCTAATTACAGGGCCGGCTACACCTTC
cdr3_aa: CASSLSNYRAGYTF
j_call: TRBJ1-2
d_call: NA
clone_size: NA
v_call: TRBV5-4

cdr3_nt: TGCAGCGTTACTGGCGGGGGGGGATACAATGAGCAGTTCTTC
cdr3_aa: CSVTGGGGYNEQFF
j_call: TRBJ2-1
d_call: TRBD2
clone_size: NA
v_call: TRBV29-1

cdr3_nt: TGTGCCAGCAGGACAGGGGGCGGTGGCTACACCTTC
cdr3_aa: CASRTGGGGYTF
j_call: TRBJ1-2
d_call: TRBD1
clone_size: few
v_call: TRBV12-3/TRBV12-4

cdr3_nt: TGTGCCAGCAGCTTGGCTGCCTACGAGCAGTACTTC
cdr3_aa: CASSLAAYEQYF
j_call: TRBJ2-7
d_call: NA
clone_size: NA
v_call: TRBV11-1

cdr3_nt: TGTGCCAGCAGTTTCTACAGGGGAGCTGAAGCTTTCTTT
cdr3_aa: CASSFYRGAEAFF
j_call: TRBJ1-1
d_call: TRBD1
clone_size: NA
v_call: TRBV27

cdr3_nt: TGTGCCAGCAGCCGCCCGGACAGCTACGAGCAGTACTTC
cdr3_aa: CASSRPDSYEQYF
j_call: TRBJ2-7
d_call: NA
clone_size: NA
v_call: TRBV5-4

cdr3_nt: TGTGCCAGCAGCTTTTTTTTCGACTTCCAGGGGGCTGGGGCCAACGTCCTGACTTTC
cdr3_aa: CASSFFFDFQGAGANVLTF
j_call: TRBJ2-6
d_call: TRBD1
clone_size: NA
v_call: TRBV7-8

cdr3_nt: TGTGCCAGCAGCTGGGACGACGGGGGCTACGAGCAGTACTTC
cdr3_aa: CASSWDDGGYEQYF
j_call: TRBJ2-7
d_call: NA
clone_size: NA
v_call: TRBV5-4

cdr3_nt: TGTGCCAGCAGTGAGTGGTACAGGAACACCGGGGAGCTGTTTTTT
cdr3_aa: CASSEWYRNTGELFF
j_call: TRBJ2-2
d_call: NA
clone_size: NA
v_call: TRBV2

cdr3_nt: TGTGCCAGCAGCTTATATCAGGGGTCCTACGAGCAGTACTTC
cdr3_aa: CASSLYQGSYEQYF
j_call: TRBJ2-7
d_call: NA
clone_size: NA
v_call: TRBV13

cdr3_nt: TGTGCCAGCAGCCGGTCCTTGGATACGCAGTATTTT
cdr3_aa: CASSRSLDTQYF
j_call: TRBJ2-3
d_call: NA
clone_size: NA
v_call: TRBV5-5

cdr3_nt: TGTGCCTGGAGTGGCCGGGGGGGAGCTATGAACACTGAAGCTTTCTTT
cdr3_aa: CAWSGRGGAMNTEAFF
j_call: TRBJ1-1
d_call: NA
clone_size: NA
v_call: TRBV30

cdr3_nt: TGTGCCAGCAGCCCCGGACTAGCGGGTCACACAGATACGCAGTATTTT
cdr3_aa: CASSPGLAGHTDTQYF
j_call: TRBJ2-3
d_call: TRBD2
clone_size: once
v_call: TRBV11-3

cdr3_nt: TGTGCTAGTGGTTTGGGCTTAACAGGTCTCCAGCATTTT
cdr3_aa: CASGLGLTGLQHF
j_call: TRBJ1-5
d_call: NA
clone_size: NA
v_call: TRBV12-5

cdr3_nt: TGTGCCAGCAGCCCTATGTCGGGGAGCGGCTACACCTTC
cdr3_aa: CASSPMSGSGYTF
j_call: TRBJ1-2
d_call: NA
clone_size: few
v_call: TRBV7-9

cdr3_nt: TGTGCCAGCAGCCGGTGGACAGGGTATGCCTACGAGCAGTACTTC
cdr3_aa: CASSRWTGYAYEQYF
j_call: TRBJ2-7
d_call: TRBD1
clone_size: NA
v_call: TRBV14

cdr3_nt: TGTGCCAGCACCGGGTCCGCGGGTGGGGCTTTCTTT
cdr3_aa: CASTGSAGGAFF
j_call: TRBJ1-1
d_call: NA
clone_size: NA
v_call: TRBV6-5

cdr3_nt: TGTGCCAGCAGCTTATCACAGAGCTCCTACAATGAGCAGTTCTTC
cdr3_aa: CASSLSQSSYNEQFF
j_call: TRBJ2-1
d_call: NA
clone_size: NA
v_call: TRBV11-2

cdr3_nt: TGTGCCTGGAGCTGGAAGGGGGCCCATGGCTACACCTTC
cdr3_aa: CAWSWKGAHGYTF
j_call: TRBJ1-2
d_call: TRBD1
clone_size: once
v_call: TRBV30

cdr3_nt: TGTGCCAGCAGCCATCCGGGGGGGGAATGGGAGACCCAGTACTTC
cdr3_aa: CASSHPGGEWETQYF
j_call: TRBJ2-5
d_call: TRBD2
clone_size: once
v_call: TRBV3-1/TRBV3-2

cdr3_nt: TGTGCCAGCAGCTCAGGGTTCAAGCAGTACTTC
cdr3_aa: CASSSGFKQYF
j_call: TRBJ2-7
d_call: NA
clone_size: NA
v_call: TRBV5-8

cdr3_nt: TGTGCCAGCAGATCCCAGGGGGCAGGCCAGCCCCAGCATTTT
cdr3_aa: CASRSQGAGQPQHF
j_call: TRBJ1-5
d_call: TRBD1
clone_size: NA
v_call: TRBV6-5

cdr3_nt: TGTGCCAGCAGTTTATACGGGGGGGCGATGGTTTACAATGAGCAGTTCTTC
cdr3_aa: CASSLYGGAMVYNEQFF
j_call: TRBJ2-1
d_call: TRBD2
clone_size: NA
v_call: TRBV27

cdr3_nt: TGTGCCAGCAGCTTACAGAGCACAGATACGCAGTATTTT
cdr3_aa: CASSLQSTDTQYF
j_call: TRBJ2-3
d_call: NA
clone_size: NA
v_call: TRBV5-6

cdr3_nt: TGTGCCAGCAGTAGGGGACAGGGGGCGGTAAATGGCTACACCTTC
cdr3_aa: CASSRGQGAVNGYTF
j_call: TRBJ1-2
d_call: TRBD1
clone_size: NA
v_call: TRBV6-5

cdr3_nt: TGTGCCAGCAGCTTGGGGACAGGGGGGAGCTCCTACGAGCAGTACTTC
cdr3_aa: CASSLGTGGSSYEQYF
j_call: TRBJ2-7
d_call: TRBD1
clone_size: NA
v_call: TRBV5-6

cdr3_nt: TGTGCCAGCAGTCCGGACAGGGGATCGTATGGCTACACCTTC
cdr3_aa: CASSPDRGSYGYTF
j_call: TRBJ1-2
d_call: TRBD1
clone_size: NA
v_call: TRBV6-5

cdr3_nt: TGTGCCAGCAGCCAAGGCACCGGGACAGGGGTCGAAAAACTGTTTTTT
cdr3_aa: CASSQGTGTGVEKLFF
j_call: TRBJ1-4
d_call: TRBD1
clone_size: NA
v_call: TRBV3-1/TRBV3-2